These 14 T cell receptor beta chains originate from one sample sequenced in a study of T cell responses to AZD1222 COVID-19 vaccine. Clones were read by immunoSEQ multiplex PCR, and TCRdb kept only the in-frame ones, dropping some. The repertoire holds 65,000 to 75,000 clones, with roughly 80% as singletons. The specimen comprised peripheral blood, sampled 28 days after the second AZD1222 dose. The receptor source for this set is an adult who received the AZD1222 COVID-19 vaccine.

This chain uses TRBV30 with TRBJ2-7; no reliable D call. This CDR3 spans 11 amino acids. CDR1 and CDR2 from the germline V gene are GTSNPN and SVGIG (reference sequence). The V gene lost 0 bases and the J gene lost 2 bases, with 2 bases spanning the gap. In DNA, the CDR3 is TGTGCCTGGAGTGTAACCTACGAGCAGTACTTC. Residues: CAWSVTYEQYF. The complete variable domain, with remaining parts taken from reference TRBV30 and TRBJ2-7, reads SQTIHQWPATLVQPVGSPLSLECTVEGTSNPNLYWYRQAAGRGLQLLFYSVGIGQISSEVPQNLSASRPQDRQFILSSKKLLLSDSGFYLCAWSVTYEQYFGPGTRLTVT.

The genes are TRBV4-2 and TRBJ2-5; 8 bases are shared with TRBD2. The J segment lost 3 bases and the V segment lost 1 base, leaving 10 bases of the junction unmatched. The CDR3 sequence is 17 residues long. Germline CDR1 is LGHNA and CDR2 is YNFKEQ. DNA of the CDR3: TGTGCCAGCAGCCAAGCGGGAGGGCCAGGATCGGAAGAGACCCAGTACTTC. As protein: CASSQAGGPGSEETQYF.

This chain uses TRBV2 with TRBJ2-2, with unresolved D. Germline loops: CDR1 SNHLY, CDR2 FYNNEI. There are 13 residues in the CDR3. Trimming shortened V by 6 bases and J by 1 base, and 6 bases separated the two germline ends. The CDR3 spells CASRPRNTGELFF. CDR3 nucleotide sequence: TGTGCCAGCAGGCCGAGGAACACCGGGGAGCTGTTTTTT.

This sequence joins TRBV11-1 and TRBJ2-5, with 8 positions matching TRBD2. CDR3 size: 14 residues. Germline V gene data show CDR1 as SGHAT and CDR2 as FQDESV (reference sequence). The V gene end was trimmed by 5 bases and the J gene end by 9 bases; junction bases not matched to a gene: 11. CDR3 sequence (DNA): TGTGCCAGCAGCGCAAGCGGGGGCCGTAGCTCCCAGTACTTC. The encoded protein is CASSASGGRSSQYF.

This chain joins TRBV28 and TRBJ1-2, with D hard to call. V shed 3 bases and J shed 0 bases, with 11 bases lying between them. The CDR3 is 15 residues long. Looked up from germline, CDR1 is MDHEN and CDR2 is SYDVKM. CDR3 bases: TGTGCCAGCAGTTTTGGCTTGGAAGCTAACTATGGCTACACCTTC. This codes for CASSFGLEANYGYTF.

This clone was seen just once. The chain recombines TRBV30 with TRBJ2-2, with 8 nucleotides matching TRBD1. Germline-derived CDR1 and CDR2 are GTSNPN and SVGIG (reference sequence). CDR3 length equals 14 residues. V shed 4 bases and J 0 bases; nucleotides not matched to a gene: 1. CDR3 in amino acids: CAWNRGANTGELFF. In nucleotides, the CDR3 is TGTGCCTGGAACAGGGGGGCGAACACCGGGGAGCTGTTTTTT.

The rearrangement joins TRBV28 to TRBJ1-5; D not certain. The V end was cut by 1 base, the J end by 3 bases, with 10 bases between. CDR3 length: 15 amino acids. Germline CDR1 is MDHEN and CDR2 is SYDVKM. CDR3 sequence: CASSLFDKYNQPQHF. CDR3 DNA: TGTGCCAGCAGTTTATTCGACAAGTACAATCAGCCCCAGCATTTT.

The chain recombines TRBV28 with TRBJ2-5; a weak D match, TRBD2 (5 bases). The germline V gene has CDR1 MDHEN and CDR2 SYDVKM. The CDR3 runs 14 residues. The V end was cut by 3 bases, the J end by 5 bases, with 13 bases between. As DNA, the CDR3 is TGTGCCAGCAGTTTGAGTCAAGAGGGCGAGACCCAGTACTTC. It yields the protein CASSLSQEGETQYF.

This clone was detected only a few times. V is TRBV6-2 or TRBV6-3 and J is TRBJ1-5; 11 positions agree with TRBD1. The CDR3 contains 17 residues. V lost 6 bases to trimming and J lost 3 bases; unmatched junction nucleotides: 10. Per the germline V gene, CDR1 is MNHEY and CDR2 is SVGEGT. CDR3 loop: CASSSTRTGGDNQPQHF. DNA for the CDR3: TGTGCCAGCAGCTCCACCAGGACAGGGGGCGACAATCAGCCCCAGCATTTT.

CDR3 residues: CASSYGTLAKNIQYF. The CDR3 DNA sequence: TGTGCCAGCAGTTACGGGACTTTAGCCAAAAACATTCAGTACTTC. The chain has TRBV6-2 or TRBV6-3 and TRBJ2-4; TRBD2 might be the D (6 bases). Trimming took off 2 bases at V and 0 bases at J, with 8 bases between the two ends. Looked up from germline, CDR1 is MNHEY and CDR2 is SVGEGT. The length of the CDR3 is 15 residues.

J is TRBJ1-2 and V is TRBV6-1, with D unresolved. V was pared by 3 bases and J by 8 bases, with 13 bases between. Per germline, CDR1 MNHNS and CDR2 SASEGT. CDR3 length equals 13 residues. In nucleotides, the CDR3 is TGTGCCAGCAGTGACCCTGCCCTTGGGGGCTACACCTTC. Its translation: CASSDPALGGYTF.

V and J are TRBV5-6 and TRBJ2-3; 7 nucleotides align to TRBD2. Germline V CDR1 and CDR2: SGHDT, YYEEEE. The CDR3 covers 14 residues. The trim removed 1 base at V and 1 base at J, leaving 0 bases unmatched. The CDR3 DNA is TGTGCCAGCAGCTTGACTAGCGGCACAGATACGCAGTATTTT. Encoded protein: CASSLTSGTDTQYF. The full variable domain, with the rest looked up from reference TRBV5-6 and TRBJ2-3, is DAGVTQSPTHLIKTRGQQVTLRCSPKSGHDTVSWYQQALGQGPQFIFQYYEEEERQRGNFPDRFSGHQFPNYSSELNVNALLLGDSALYLCASSLTSGTDTQYFGPGTRLTVL.

With regard to this clone: Compared with germline, one end of the junction differs, possibly owing to a read error. The rearrangement links TRBV7-7 to TRBJ2-1; TRBD2 might be the D (6 bases). From germline, CDR1 is SSHAT and CDR2 FNYEAQ (reference sequence). CDR3 length: 16 amino acids. The CDR3, as DNA: TGTGCTAGCAGCCCATTTGCCGGGACTGAATACAATGAGCAGTTCTTC. Protein sequence: CASSPFAGTEYNEQFF.

This clone has more than one count but fewer than ten. Other DNA sequences within the sample encode an identical CDR3. The chain couples TRBV9 to TRBJ1-5; no clear D gene. CDR1 and CDR2 from the germline V gene are SGDLS and YYNGEE. This CDR3 has 14 residues. Trimming left V 2 bases short and J 0 bases short, with 6 bases between. CDR3 DNA: TGTGCCAGCAGCGTTGGAGATAGCAATCAGCCCCAGCATTTT. It encodes CASSVGDSNQPQHF.